One and the same sample provided the 17 T cell receptor beta chains below, sequenced in a study of cytomegalovirus exposure and HLA in healthy donors. The study ran its PCR with 60 Vbeta and 13 Jbeta primers. Clones were sequenced by immunoSEQ multiplex PCR, and TCRdb holds only the in-frame ones, with some missing. Of roughly 200,000 clones listed, roughly 80% are singletons. The sequencing input was PBMCs. These receptors originate from a woman aged 25 to 45 in good health and CMV-seropositive.

The chain joins TRBV6-6 to TRBJ1-2; D is undetermined. This CDR3 has 12 residues. The germline CDR1 and CDR2 sequences are MNHNY and SVGAGI (reference sequence). Deletions cut 5 bases from V and 4 bases from J, with 8 bases between. CDR3 protein: CASSPFPYGYTF. Written as DNA, the CDR3 is TGTGCCAGCAGTCCCTTCCCCTATGGCTACACCTTC.

The chain carries TRBV7-9 and TRBJ2-2; D is unresolved. The CDR3 totals 17 residues. V was shortened by 2 bases and J by 3 bases, with 16 bases between the two germline ends. CDR1 is SEHNR, CDR2 FQNEAQ, per germline (reference sequence). This CDR3 reads CASSLPPGPTDTGELFF. The CDR3 DNA is TGTGCCAGCAGCTTACCCCCAGGCCCTACCGACACCGGGGAGCTGTTTTTT. The full variable domain, in which reference TRBV7-9 and TRBJ2-2 provide the parts outside the CDR3, is DTGVSQNPRHKITKRGQNVTFRCDPISEHNRLYWYRQTLGQGPEFLTYFQNEAQLEKSRLLSDRFSAERPKGSFSTLEIQRTEQGDSAMYLCASSLPPGPTDTGELFFGEGSRLTVL.

This clone turned up a few times. The chain links TRBV2 to TRBJ2-2, with D possibly matching TRBD1 (6 bases). This CDR3 spans 15 amino acids. The germline V gene has CDR1 SNHLY and CDR2 FYNNEI. The V end was cut by 7 bases, the J end by 2 bases, with 14 bases between. Here the CDR3 DNA reads TGTGCCAGCATTCGGGACACCCTTAACACCGGGGAGCTGTTTTTT. It specifies CASIRDTLNTGELFF.

This chain connects TRBV10-3 to TRBJ1-5; weak D call: TRBD1 (5 bases). CDR3 size: 13 residues. Trimming left V 9 bases short and J 5 bases short, with 14 bases between. Germline assignment: CDR1 ENHRY and CDR2 SYGVKD. The CDR3 sequence: CAIRTNPDQPQHF. CDR3 DNA: TGTGCCATAAGGACAAATCCGGATCAGCCCCAGCATTTT.

The J gene is TRBJ2-5, the V gene TRBV10-3, with D unclear. The CDR3 is made up of 11 amino acids. Per germline, CDR1 ENHRY and CDR2 SYGVKD. The V gene lost 0 bases and the J gene lost 7 bases, with 3 bases spanning the gap. The CDR3 region is CAISESGTQYF. DNA of the CDR3: TGTGCCATCAGTGAGTCCGGGACCCAGTACTTC.

This clone came up a few times. V usage is TRBV5-5 and J usage is TRBJ1-1; D ambiguous. The CDR3 has 14 amino acids. V lost 2 bases to trimming and J lost 1 base, with 9 bases between them. Germline CDR1 reads SGHKS; CDR2 reads YYEKEE (reference sequence). The CDR3 here is CASSFKVGNTEAFF. CDR3 bases: TGTGCCAGCAGCTTCAAAGTCGGGAACACTGAAGCTTTCTTT.

The CDR3 nucleotides read TGTGCCAGCAGCTACCTCGGTACGCAGTATTTT. The encoded protein is CASSYLGTQYF. The chain employs TRBV7-2 and TRBJ2-3; D uncertain. The V and J ends lost 4 bases and 8 bases respectively, with 7 bases between them. Germline CDR1 is SGHTA and CDR2 is FQGNSA. The CDR3 has 11 amino acids.

The rearrangement links TRBV2 to TRBJ1-1, with a weak D call TRBD1 (6 bases). V was trimmed by 4 bases and J by 5 bases, leaving 14 bases between them. The CDR3 length is 14 residues. In germline, CDR1 is SNHLY, CDR2 FYNNEI. CDR3 sequence reads: CASSVHRENTEAFF. DNA of the CDR3: TGTGCCAGCAGTGTTCACAGGGAGAATACTGAAGCTTTCTTT.

This clone was recorded a few times. V usage is TRBV5-6 and J usage is TRBJ2-3, with 8 bases fitting TRBD2. CDR1 and CDR2 (germline): SGHDT, YYEEEE. J lost 2 bases, V lost 4 bases, and 6 bases had no gene match. This CDR3 spans 15 amino acids. The CDR3 bases are TGTGCCAGCAGCCTAAGCGGGGGCATCACAGATACGCAGTATTTT. Translating gives CASSLSGGITDTQYF.

J is TRBJ1-5 and V is TRBV28; maybe TRBD1 (6 bases). Germline loops: CDR1 MDHEN, CDR2 SYDVKM. V lost 6 bases and J 4 bases, leaving 16 bases between the germline ends. The CDR3 runs 15 residues. The CDR3 is CASSRAGVRNQPQHF. The CDR3 nucleotides are TGTGCCAGCAGCAGGGCAGGGGTAAGGAATCAGCCCCAGCATTTT.

The chain carries TRBV27 and TRBJ2-7; D is possibly TRBD2 (6 bases). Germline values: CDR1 MNHEY, CDR2 SMNVEV (reference sequence). V was pared by 3 bases and J by 0 bases, with 12 bases between. The CDR3 sequence is 15 residues long. For the CDR3, the DNA is TGTGCCAGCAGTTTTCTAGCGCGAAGCTCCTACGAGCAGTACTTC. Translation gives CASSFLARSSYEQYF.

The rearrangement joins TRBV6-4 to TRBJ2-1; 9 bases align to TRBD2. Germline CDR1 and CDR2: MRHNA and SNTAGT. Trimming removed 0 bases from V and 9 bases from J; junction bases left unmatched: 15. The CDR3 has 18 amino acids. CDR3 sequence reads: CASSDSVGRSGRQGEQFF. CDR3 nucleotides: TGTGCCAGCAGTGACTCTGTGGGTAGGAGCGGGAGGCAAGGTGAGCAGTTCTTC.

The chain employs TRBV9 and TRBJ2-5; a weak D match, TRBD2 (6 bases). V shed 3 bases and J shed 5 bases, with 14 bases lying between them. This CDR3 region has 14 residues. The germline V gene has CDR1 SGDLS and CDR2 YYNGEE. Written as DNA, the CDR3 is TGTGCCAGCAGCGAGGGATTGAGCGGGGAGACCCAGTACTTC. Residues: CASSEGLSGETQYF.

The chain has TRBV20-1 and TRBJ2-5; D remains ambiguous. Germline values: CDR1 DFQATT, CDR2 SNEGSKA (reference sequence). Trimming shortened V by 3 bases and J by 1 base, and 3 bases separated the two germline ends. The CDR3 consists of 11 residues. CDR3 nucleotide sequence: TGCAGTGCTAGGGCCCAAGAGACCCAGTACTTC. Protein sequence: CSARAQETQYF.

Notes on this clone: This specimen includes other DNA sequences encoding the same CDR3. V and J are TRBV7-9 and TRBJ2-7; the D is unclear. Per the germline V gene, CDR1 is SEHNR and CDR2 is FQNEAQ (reference sequence). This CDR3 spans 13 amino acids. Trimming took off 1 base at V and 3 bases at J, with 7 bases between the two ends. The CDR3 DNA follows: TGTGCCAGCAGCTTAGATCTGAGCTACGAGCAGTACTTC. Translation gives CASSLDLSYEQYF.

This clone was detected a few times. This chain joins TRBV7-2 and TRBJ1-1, with TRBD1 matching over 7 bases. The CDR3 consists of 14 residues. V was clipped by 2 bases and J by 3 bases; unmatched bases: 3. Germline CDR1 and CDR2: SGHTA and FQGNSA. The CDR3 region is CASSLYRGDTEAFF. CDR3 coding DNA: TGTGCCAGCAGCTTATACAGGGGCGACACTGAAGCTTTCTTT.

The V call is TRBV27, the J call TRBJ2-2; D not certain. The CDR3 spans 14 residues. Germline V gene data show CDR1 as MNHEY and CDR2 as SMNVEV (reference sequence). V gave up 2 bases and J gave up 2 bases, with 6 bases separating them. CDR3 nucleotide sequence: TGTGCCAGCAGTTTACAGGCCAACACCGGGGAGCTGTTTTTT. It specifies CASSLQANTGELFF.